Listed here is a single T cell receptor (beta chain). The sample belongs to a study of T-cell reconstitution after alpha-beta-depleted transplantation in children. Preparation of the TCRbeta library used unique molecular identifiers. One entry per CDR3 protein results from TCRdb running MiXCR on the PCR reads. The sample shows 450,000 to 500,000 distinct CDR3 sequences, 9.5% to 15% of them seen only once. CDR3 length: 14 amino acids. The V and J ends lost 1 base and 7 bases respectively, with 10 bases between them. The material was PBMCs from the stem cell graft donor, obtained from the stem cell graft. This TCR came from a human donor who donated a stem cell graft to a child with combined immunodeficiency. V gene TRBV12-3 or TRBV12-4 combines with J gene TRBJ2-2, with no clear D. The CDR3 DNA reads as TGTGCCAGCAGTTTAGGCGTGGGTCACGGGGAGCTGTTTTTT. It is translated as CASSLGVGHGELFF.